This TCR beta chain was recorded in a study of blood T cell repertoires in COVID-19. The CDR3 contains 15 residues. V lost 4 bases, J lost 6 bases, and 16 bases lay in between. In germline, CDR1 is SGDLS, CDR2 YYNGEE. TCRdb keeps only in-frame clones here, not all; method: immunoSEQ multiplex PCR. The sample shows 150,000 to 200,000 clones, around 80% of them seen only once. This sequence originates from a man aged 50-60 years who had recovered from COVID-19. The genes are TRBV9 and TRBJ2-2, with TRBD2 as a possible D gene (5 bases). Sequenced input: PBMCs or T cells enriched from blood (not recorded which). The CDR3 DNA follows: TGTGCCAGCAGCTCCCCCGGGGAGTCCCCCGGGGAGCTGTTTTTT. It encodes CASSSPGESPGELFF.